This TCR beta chain was profiled in a study of T-cell memory formation after mild COVID-19. The study's findings and limits: A second wave expanding day 15 to 37 was CD4+-biased; contracting clones were balanced. Cross-reactive memory apparently joined, as some responding clones appeared in pre-infection memory.

Each CDR3 protein gets one entry after TCRdb re-called the 5' RACE reads with MiXCR. The sample lists approximately 440,000 distinct CDR3 sequences, about 19% occurring once. This clonotype was observed a few times. Antigen: not known. The sequenced sample was PBMCs or a T cell subset sorted from them (not recorded which). The sequence was collected from an adult woman who had mild COVID-19 (a few samples of this study predate the infection). Cell type and time point are not known.

This chain's CDR3 is CASSLIAGGTRDIQYF. The CDR3 DNA reads as TGTGCCAGCAGCTTAATTGCCGGAGGAACCCGGGACATTCAGTACTTC. The genes are TRBV7-3 and TRBJ2-4, with D perhaps matching TRBD2 (5 bases). Trimming cost V 1 base and J 8 bases, with 18 bases left between them. The CDR3 covers 16 residues. Germline V gives CDR1 SGHTA, CDR2 FQGTGA.